A single sample is the source of the 20 T cell receptor beta chains below, sequenced in a study of tumor-infiltrating lymphocytes in primary liver carcinoma. The input was roughly 0.5 ug total RNA; TCR beta cDNA was made from it with a constant-region primer. Researchers made the TCR beta libraries by running three nested multiplex PCR rounds with slightly modified ARM-PCR. Both of the initial two PCR rounds ran for approximately 11 cycles and employed TRBV1-TRBV30 forward primers alongside a C-beta reverse primer. TCRdb itself ran the multiplex PCR reads through MiXCR, one entry per CDR3 protein. The data show tens of thousands of distinct CDR3 sequences, with approximately 72% seen just once and roughly a fifth held by the top ten. Unsorted bulk tissue, roughly 20-32 mg of it, served as the source for co-extraction of RNA and DNA. The sample consisted of liver tumor tissue from sampling region 1. Subset: tumor region T1, superior pole. These TCRs come from a man between 40 and 49 years old with primary liver carcinoma and hepatitis B virus infection.

This clonotype has a count of ten or more. This sequence joins TRBV6-1 and TRBJ1-6; TRBD1 matches 12 bases. The junction had 8 bases not matched to a gene; V was cut back by 8 bases and J by 6 bases. CDR3 size: 16 residues. Germline CDR1 MNHNS, CDR2 SASEGT. CDR3 in amino acids: CASGNRDRGLNSPLHF. CDR3 DNA sequence: TGTGCCAGCGGAAACCGGGACAGGGGGCTTAATTCACCCCTCCACTTT.

Regarding this clonotype: One end of the junction is discordant with germline, which a read error may explain. The V and J genes are TRBV4-2 and TRBJ2-7; D unresolved. The CDR3 is 12 residues long. Germline CDR1 reads LGHNA; CDR2 reads YNFKEQ. The CDR3 DNA reads as TGTGTCAGCAGCCCGTACACCTACGAGCAGTACTTC. Residues: CVSSPYTYEQYF.

As regards this clonotype: This may come from a read error, since a much larger clone is one base off. V gene TRBV5-1 combines with J gene TRBJ1-1; possible D gene TRBD1, 6 bases. The V gene lost 3 bases and the J gene lost 5 bases, with 20 bases spanning the gap. The CDR3 runs to 16 residues. Germline CDR1 reads SGHRS; CDR2 reads YFSETQ. The CDR3 DNA is TGCGCCAGCAGCTGGGGTCCGGGACAACCGAAGACTGAAGCTTTCTTT. Translating it yields CASSWGPGQPKTEAFF.

As for this clonotype: One base away lies a much larger clone, so this may be a sequencing read error. V and J are TRBV7-9 and TRBJ1-1; D remains unclear. Germline values: CDR1 SEHNR, CDR2 FQNEAQ (reference sequence). The CDR3 totals 15 residues. In DNA, the CDR3 is TGTGCCAGCAGCGGGAACCCGGGGATGAACAATGAAGCTTTCTTT. Translating it yields CASSGNPGMNNEAFF.

On this clonotype: Mismatch with germline at one junction end may stem from a read error. The chain couples TRBV29-1 to TRBJ2-1; a weak D match, TRBD2 (6 bases). This CDR3 has 13 residues. Germline loops: CDR1 SQVTM, CDR2 ANQGSEA. The CDR3 reads CSVEGRVGNEQLF. The CDR3 coding sequence is TGCAGCGTTGAAGGGAGGGTGGGGAATGAGCAGCTCTTC.

In the case of this clonotype: A read error may produce the germline difference seen at one junction end. The chain links TRBV4-1 to TRBJ2-1; D is ambiguous. The CDR3 length is 14 residues. CDR1 and CDR2 from the germline V gene are MGHRA and YSYEKL. The CDR3 loop is CAGSVATYVNEQFF. CDR3 sequence (DNA): TGCGCCGGCAGTGTCGCAACCTACGTCAATGAGCAGTTCTTC.

The rearrangement uses TRBV3-1 and TRBJ2-5; D uncertain. The CDR3 length is 15 residues. Deletions cut 1 base from V and 4 bases from J, with 13 bases between. Germline V gene lookup returns CDR1 LGHDT and CDR2 YNNKEL (reference sequence). CDR3 loop: CASSQAGATAETQYF. Here the CDR3 DNA reads TGTGCCAGCAGCCAAGCTGGCGCCACTGCAGAGACCCAGTACTTC.

The sample holds a few counts of this clonotype. A much larger clone lies a single base off, so this may be a read error. Because the CDR3 is missing its conserved closing phenylalanine or tryptophan, this is likely a read error. This chain joins TRBV7-9 and TRBJ2-7; a weak D match, TRBD1 (6 bases). CDR3 length equals 14 residues. The V end lost 5 bases, the J end lost 4 bases, and 15 bases lay between the germline ends. Germline V CDR1 and CDR2: SEHNR, FQNEAQ (reference sequence). In nucleotides, the CDR3 is TGTGCCAGCAGCCCATACTACAGGGTTTACGAGCAGTACTCC. This codes for CASSPYYRVYEQYS.

This clonotype was seen at least ten times. This rearrangement joins TRBV4-1 to TRBJ2-5; TRBD2 might be the D (5 bases). Germline loops: CDR1 MGHRA, CDR2 YSYEKL. The CDR3 runs to 16 residues. V lost 1 base, J lost 0 bases, and 12 bases lay in between. CDR3 in amino acids: CASSQGPPGNQETQYF. Here the CDR3 DNA reads TGCGCCAGCAGCCAAGGCCCTCCGGGGAACCAAGAGACCCAGTACTTC.

This clonotype was detected ten times or more. The chain links TRBV10-1 to TRBJ2-1; TRBD1 is a possible D gene (6 bases). This CDR3 spans 14 amino acids. With 3 bases removed from V and 8 bases from J, the gap between germline ends came to 14 bases. Germline loops: CDR1 WNHNN, CDR2 SYGVQD (reference sequence). In DNA form, the CDR3 reads TGCGCCAGCAGTGAAGGGGGTTTGGGCGATGAGCAGTTCTTC. This gives the protein CASSEGGLGDEQFF.

On this clonotype itself: At one end the junction does not follow the germline gene, possibly because of a read error. This chain uses TRBV14 with TRBJ2-1; D gene uncertain. The CDR3 runs 13 residues. Per germline, CDR1 SGHDN and CDR2 FVKESK. CDR3 amino acids: CASSQGRNNDQLF. CDR3 DNA sequence: TGTGCCAGCAGTCAAGGACGGAACAATGATCAGCTCTTC.

This clonotype was seen only once. This CDR3 is CSAEGYDPNNEQFF. The DNA for the CDR3 is TGCAGTGCTGAAGGGTACGACCCTAACAATGAGCAGTTCTTC. The chain carries TRBV29-1 and TRBJ2-1, with D unclear. CDR3 length equals 14 residues. CDR1 and CDR2 (germline): SQVTM, ANQGSEA.

A note on this clonotype: A junction boundary mismatches the germline segment, possibly from a read error. The rearrangement uses TRBV10-3 and TRBJ2-6; 8 nucleotides line up with TRBD1. Germline CDR1 reads ENHRY; CDR2 reads SYGVKD. The CDR3 sequence is 17 residues long. The DNA for the CDR3 is TGTGCCATCAGGGCGGGACAGGTGGACTCTGGGGCCAACTTCCTGACTTTC. This codes for CAIRAGQVDSGANFLTF.

Concerning this clonotype: At one of its ends the junction is not consistent with the germline gene, which may arise from a read error. J is TRBJ2-7 and V is TRBV28; D possibly corresponds to TRBD1 (6 bases). Germline CDR1 is MDHEN and CDR2 is SYDVKM. This CDR3 has 15 residues. CDR3 residues: CASRMTGLTPYERYF. The CDR3 DNA reads TGTGCCAGCAGAATGACAGGACTTACGCCCTACGAGCGGTACTTC.

Remarks on this clonotype: One end of the junction does not line up with germline, which may come from a read error. The chain carries TRBV11-2 and TRBJ2-7, with 9 bases identical to TRBD2. The CDR3 consists of 16 residues. In germline, CDR1 is SGHAT, CDR2 FQNNGV. CDR3 nucleotide sequence: TGTACCAGCAGCCTACTTGCGGGAGGGCTATCATACGAGCAGTACTTC. Translation gives CTSSLLAGGLSYEQYF.

The V and J genes are TRBV20-1 and TRBJ2-7, with a tentative D call TRBD2 (6 bases). The germline gives CDR1 DFQATT, CDR2 SNEGSKA (reference sequence). The length of the CDR3 is 13 residues. Trimming stripped 6 bases from V and 2 bases from J, with 14 bases between. The CDR3 spells CSAGRGGTYEQYF. In DNA, the CDR3 is TGCAGTGCGGGACGGGGAGGCACCTACGAGCAGTACTTC.

In its sample, this clonotype was seen many times. The V gene is TRBV29-1, the J gene TRBJ2-2; D is ambiguous. The V end was cut by 7 bases, the J end by 0 bases, with 15 bases between. There are 15 residues in the CDR3. Germline V lookup: CDR1 SQVTM, CDR2 ANQGSEA. The DNA of the CDR3 is TGCAGCGCCGGTGTTTGGGATACGAACACCGGGGAGCTGTTTTTT. Translation: CSAGVWDTNTGELFF.

As concerns this clonotype: In this CDR3 the conserved last residue, phenylalanine or tryptophan, is missing, so a read error is likely. The chain carries TRBV6-6 and TRBJ1-6; 9 nucleotides agree with TRBD1. The CDR3 length is 14 residues. From germline, CDR1 is MNHNY and CDR2 SVGAGI (reference sequence). CDR3 in DNA: TGTGTCAGCAGGGTGGGACAGGGAATTTCACCCCTCCACTAT. This sequence encodes CVSRVGQGISPLHY.

In this sample, this clonotype turned up once. Germline and junction disagree at one end, which may indicate a read error. V usage is TRBV6-2 or TRBV6-3 and J usage is TRBJ1-1; the D is unclear. This CDR3 region has 13 residues. Germline V gene sequence: CDR1 MNHEY, CDR2 SVGEGT. The CDR3 DNA reads TGTGCCAGCACCTCCGCAGGTGGCACTGAAGTTTTCTTT. Encoded protein: CASTSAGGTEVFF.

For this clonotype: Sequence at one end of the junction differs from germline and may be a read error. V is TRBV11-2 and J is TRBJ1-1; weak D call: TRBD1 (6 bases). This CDR3 has 13 amino acids. Germline lookup yields CDR1 SGHAT and CDR2 FQNNGV. The CDR3 sequence is CASSMNRDTEAFF. The CDR3 DNA reads TGTGCCAGCAGTATGAACAGGGACACCGAAGCATTCTTT.